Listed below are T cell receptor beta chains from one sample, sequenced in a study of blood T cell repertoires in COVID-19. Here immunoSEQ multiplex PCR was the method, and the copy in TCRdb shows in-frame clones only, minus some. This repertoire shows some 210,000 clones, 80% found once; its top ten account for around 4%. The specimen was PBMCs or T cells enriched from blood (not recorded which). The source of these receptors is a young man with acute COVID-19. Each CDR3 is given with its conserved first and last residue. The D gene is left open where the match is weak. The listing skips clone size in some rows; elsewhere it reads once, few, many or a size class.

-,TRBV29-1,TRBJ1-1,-,TGCGTACTAGGGGGGGTAGGCACTGAAGCTTTCTTT,CVLGGVGTEAFF
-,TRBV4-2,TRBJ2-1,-,TGTGCCAGCAGCCAAGTGGTCGGGAGAGAGCAGTTCTTC,CASSQVVGREQFF
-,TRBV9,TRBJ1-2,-,TGTGCCAGCAGCGTAGCGAACAGCAACCTCTATGGCTACACCTTC,CASSVANSNLYGYTF
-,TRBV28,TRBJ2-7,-,TGTGCCAGCAGCCCGCGGCGGGACGAGCAGTACTTC,CASSPRRDEQYF
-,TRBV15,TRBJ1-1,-,TGTGCCACCAGCAGAGCCTGGAGGGACACTGAAGCTTTCTTT,CATSRAWRDTEAFF
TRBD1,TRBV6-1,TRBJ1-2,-,TGTGCCAGCAGTGAGGACAGGGTTGATGGCTACACCTTC,CASSEDRVDGYTF
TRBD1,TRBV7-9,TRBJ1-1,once,TGTGCCAGCAGCTTATCAGGGGGCAACACTGAAGCTTTCTTT,CASSLSGGNTEAFF
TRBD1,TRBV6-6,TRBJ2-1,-,TGTGCCAGCAGTGGGACAGGGGGCAAAAATGAGCAGTTCTTC,CASSGTGGKNEQFF
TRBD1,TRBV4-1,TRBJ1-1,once,TGCGCCAGCAACCCCGGACAGGGGGCTATGGGGGCTTTCTTT,CASNPGQGAMGAFF
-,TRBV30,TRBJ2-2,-,TGTGCCTGGAGTGTACAGGGAACCGGGGAGCTGTTTTTT,CAWSVQGTGELFF
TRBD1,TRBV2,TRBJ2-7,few,TGTGCCAGCAGTAGGGACAGGGATGTTTACGAGCAGTACTTC,CASSRDRDVYEQYF
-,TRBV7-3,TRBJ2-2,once,TGTGCCAGCAGCCCTACAGGCGGCGGGGAGCTGTTTTTT,CASSPTGGGELFF
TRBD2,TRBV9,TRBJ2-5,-,TGTGCCAGCAGCCCAGCATTAGCGGGGGGGGACCAAGAGACCCAGTACTTC,CASSPALAGGDQETQYF
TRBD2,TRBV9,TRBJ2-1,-,TGTGCCAGCAGCGTGCGTAGCGGGGGGGTTGGGAATGAGCAGTTCTTC,CASSVRSGGVGNEQFF
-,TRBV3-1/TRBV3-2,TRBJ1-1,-,TGTGCCAGCAGCCCCTTGGGGGAGGGGACTGAAGCTTTCTTT,CASSPLGEGTEAFF
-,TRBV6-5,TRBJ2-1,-,TGTGCCAGCAGTTCCAGGGGCCCCTGGTATGAGCAGTTCTTC,CASSSRGPWYEQFF
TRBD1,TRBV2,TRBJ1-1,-,TGTGCCAGCAGTACTACCGTGGGGACAGGGGCCCGAGGCACTGAAGCTTTCTTT,CASSTTVGTGARGTEAFF
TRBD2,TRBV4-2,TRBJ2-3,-,TGTGCCAGCAGCCAAGAGTTCGGGGGACTAGCGGGCACAGATACGCAGTATTTT,CASSQEFGGLAGTDTQYF
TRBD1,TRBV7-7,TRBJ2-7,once,TGTGCCAGCAGCTCGATTTCAGGGGGCGAGCAGTACTTC,CASSSISGGEQYF
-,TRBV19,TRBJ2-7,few,TGTGCCAGTAGCCTTACAGGGTTATCCGAGCAGTACTTC,CASSLTGLSEQYF
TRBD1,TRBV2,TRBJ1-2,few,TGTGCCAGCAGTCGGGACAGGGGCGGGAGCTATGGCTACACCTTC,CASSRDRGGSYGYTF
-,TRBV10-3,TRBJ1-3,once,TGTGCCATCGGTCAGGGGATCTCTGGAAACACCATATATTTT,CAIGQGISGNTIYF
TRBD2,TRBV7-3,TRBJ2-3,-,TGTGCCAGCAGCGATCCGGGACTAGCGGGGGCTAGACTTGGGACGCAGTATTTT,CASSDPGLAGARLGTQYF
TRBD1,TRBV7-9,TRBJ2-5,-,TGTGCCAGCAGTTCGGGACAGCGGGAGACCCAGTACTTC,CASSSGQRETQYF
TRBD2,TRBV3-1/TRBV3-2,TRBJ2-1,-,TGTGCCAGCAGCCAAGGGGCGGGGGGATGGAATGAGCAGTTCTTC,CASSQGAGGWNEQFF
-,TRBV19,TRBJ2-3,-,TGTGCCAGTAGTAACGGGGTATACACAGATACGCAGTATTTT,CASSNGVYTDTQYF
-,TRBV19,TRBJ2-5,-,TGTGCCAGTATGCAGGGAGAGACCCAGTACTTC,CASMQGETQYF
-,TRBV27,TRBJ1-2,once,TGTGCCAGCAGTCCGACAGGTGGGGATGGCTACACCTTC,CASSPTGGDGYTF
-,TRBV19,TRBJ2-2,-,TGTGCCATACAGGGACGCACCGGGGAGCTGTTTTTT,CAIQGRTGELFF
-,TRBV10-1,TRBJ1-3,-,TGCGCCAGCAGCGAGGACAGCTCTGGAAACACCATATATTTT,CASSEDSSGNTIYF
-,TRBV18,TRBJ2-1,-,TGTGCCAGCTCACCGCTTGACAGTGACAATGAGCAGTTCTTC,CASSPLDSDNEQFF
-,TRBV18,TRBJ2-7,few,TGTGCCAGCTTCACCACCGAAGCCCAGCAGTACTTC,CASFTTEAQQYF
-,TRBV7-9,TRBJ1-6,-,TGTGCCAGCAGCTTGGACAGTTATAATTCACCCCTCCACTTT,CASSLDSYNSPLHF
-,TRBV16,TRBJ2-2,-,TGTGCCAGCAGCCCAGGGGTCGGCACCGGGGAGCTGTTTTTT,CASSPGVGTGELFF
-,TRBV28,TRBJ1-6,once,TGTGCCAGCAGTGCACCGGGACACAAGAATTCACCCCTCCACTTT,CASSAPGHKNSPLHF
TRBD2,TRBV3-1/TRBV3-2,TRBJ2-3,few,TGTGCCAGCAGTCTAGCGGGGGGGGGCACAGATACGCAGTATTTT,CASSLAGGGTDTQYF
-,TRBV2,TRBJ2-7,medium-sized,TGTGCCAGCAGTGTGAAGGACAGATCTTCAGGTGGGCAGTACTTC,CASSVKDRSSGGQYF
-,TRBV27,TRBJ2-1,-,TGTGCCAGCAGTTTACCCCCAGCGCCCTACAATGAGCAGTTCTTC,CASSLPPAPYNEQFF
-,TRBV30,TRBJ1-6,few,TGTGCCTGGAAGGGGAACTCAAATTCACCCCTCCACTTT,CAWKGNSNSPLHF
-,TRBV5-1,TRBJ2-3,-,TGCGCCAGCAGCTTACAACCTACTACTACAGATACGCAGTATTTT,CASSLQPTTTDTQYF
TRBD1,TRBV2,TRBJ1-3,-,TGTGCCAGCAAGGAAGGGACAGGTGCGCCTGGAAACACCATATATTTT,CASKEGTGAPGNTIYF
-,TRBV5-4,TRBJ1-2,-,TGTGCCAGCAGCTTGACAGGTGATCGAGAGGGCTACACCTTC,CASSLTGDREGYTF
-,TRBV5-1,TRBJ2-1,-,TGCGCCAGCAGCTTGGCCGGGGGTGAAGGGCAGTTCTTC,CASSLAGGEGQFF
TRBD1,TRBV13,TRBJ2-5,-,TGTGCCAGCAGTTCGACCCAGACAGGGCAGGAGACCCAGTACTTC,CASSSTQTGQETQYF
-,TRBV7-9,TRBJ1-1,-,TGTGCCAGCAGCTCGACGGATACTAAAGCTTTCTTT,CASSSTDTKAFF
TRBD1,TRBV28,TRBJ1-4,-,TGTGCCAGCAGTTCACAGGACAGGGGGCGCGGTAATGAAAAACTGTTTTTT,CASSSQDRGRGNEKLFF
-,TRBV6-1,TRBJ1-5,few,TGTGCCAGCAGTGAGGGAGGTGGCAATCAGCCCCAGCATTTT,CASSEGGGNQPQHF
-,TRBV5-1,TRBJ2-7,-,TGCGCCAGCAGCCTGTCAGGTACCTACGAGCAGTACTTC,CASSLSGTYEQYF
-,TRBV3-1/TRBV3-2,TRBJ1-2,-,TGTGCCAGCAGCCAAGTCCCCAGGGGAAATGGCCGGTATGGCTACACCTTC,CASSQVPRGNGRYGYTF
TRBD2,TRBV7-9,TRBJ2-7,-,TGTGCCAGCAGCCCTCAGGAGCGGGGGGTCACCTACGAGCAGTACTTC,CASSPQERGVTYEQYF
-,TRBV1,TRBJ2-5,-,TGCACCAGCAGCCAAGAAGGTAGGGGGGGCGTGGAAGGGACCCAGTACTTC,CTSSQEGRGGVEGTQYF
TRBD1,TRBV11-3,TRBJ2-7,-,TGTGCCAGCAGCTTGACAGGGGGCGAGCAGTACTTC,CASSLTGGEQYF
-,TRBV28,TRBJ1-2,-,TGTGCCAGCATGGCCCTCAGGGCTAGCTATGGCTACACCTTC,CASMALRASYGYTF
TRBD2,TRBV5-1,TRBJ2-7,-,TGCGCCAGCGGGGTCACTAGCGGCTACGAGCAGTACTTC,CASGVTSGYEQYF